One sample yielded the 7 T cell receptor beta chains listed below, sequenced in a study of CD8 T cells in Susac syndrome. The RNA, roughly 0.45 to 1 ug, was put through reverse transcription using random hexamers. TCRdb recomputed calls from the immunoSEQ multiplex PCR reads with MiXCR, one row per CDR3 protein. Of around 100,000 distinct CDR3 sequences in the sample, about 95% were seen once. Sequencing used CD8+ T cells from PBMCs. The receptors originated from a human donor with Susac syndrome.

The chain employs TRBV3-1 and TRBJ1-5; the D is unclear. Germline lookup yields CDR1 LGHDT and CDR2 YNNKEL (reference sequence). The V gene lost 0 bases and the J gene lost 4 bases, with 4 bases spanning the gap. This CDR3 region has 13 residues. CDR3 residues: CASSQERNQPQHF. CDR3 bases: TGTGCCAGCAGCCAAGAAAGGAATCAGCCCCAGCATTTT.

This CDR3 is CASSLVATNEQFF. Written as DNA, the CDR3 is TGTGCCAGCAGTTTAGTTGCAACCAATGAGCAGTTCTTC. V gene TRBV27 combines with J gene TRBJ2-1; D gene uncertain. CDR3 size: 13 residues. V was trimmed by 2 bases and J by 6 bases, leaving 8 bases between them. CDR1 and CDR2 (germline): MNHEY, SMNVEV (reference sequence).

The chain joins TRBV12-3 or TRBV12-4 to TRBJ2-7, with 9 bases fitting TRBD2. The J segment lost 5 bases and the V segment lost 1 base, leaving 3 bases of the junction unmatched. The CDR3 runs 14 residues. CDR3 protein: CASSLVAGGNEQYF. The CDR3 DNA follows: TGTGCCAGCAGTTTAGTGGCGGGAGGGAACGAGCAGTACTTC.

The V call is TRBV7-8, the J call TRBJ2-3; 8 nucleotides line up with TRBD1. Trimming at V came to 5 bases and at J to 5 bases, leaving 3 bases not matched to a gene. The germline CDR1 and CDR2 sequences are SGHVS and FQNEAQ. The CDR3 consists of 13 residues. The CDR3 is CASSPTGGDTQYF. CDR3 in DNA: TGTGCCAGCAGCCCTACAGGGGGAGATACGCAGTATTTT.

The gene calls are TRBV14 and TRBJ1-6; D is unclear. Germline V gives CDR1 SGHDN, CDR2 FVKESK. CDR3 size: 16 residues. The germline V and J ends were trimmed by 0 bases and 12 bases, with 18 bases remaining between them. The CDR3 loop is CASSQDSRVWRGPLHF. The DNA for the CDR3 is TGTGCCAGCAGCCAAGATTCCCGGGTTTGGCGGGGACCCCTCCACTTT.

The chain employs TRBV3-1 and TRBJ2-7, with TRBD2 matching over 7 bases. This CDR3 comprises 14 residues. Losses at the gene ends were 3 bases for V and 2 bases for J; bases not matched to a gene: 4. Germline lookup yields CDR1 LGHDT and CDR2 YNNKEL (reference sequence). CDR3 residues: CASSQGAGPYEQYF. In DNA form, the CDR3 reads TGTGCCAGCAGCCAGGGAGCGGGGCCCTACGAGCAGTACTTC.

The CDR3: CASSTGGELFF. Here the CDR3 DNA reads TGTGCCAGCAGCACAGGGGGGGAGCTGTTTTTT. The rearrangement uses TRBV7-3 and TRBJ2-2; possible D gene TRBD1, 6 bases. The CDR3 has 11 amino acids. The ends were cut back, 5 bases at V and 8 bases at J, with 6 bases in the middle. The germline CDR1 and CDR2 sequences are SGHTA and FQGTGA.